A selection of T cell receptor beta chains follows, all from one sample in a study of memory CD4+ T cells and cytomegalovirus serostatus. TCRdb's copy holds only in-frame clones and misses some; the assay was immunoSEQ multiplex PCR. The sample includes over 65,000 clones, roughly 80% of them seen just once. The sample was memory CD4+ T cells from blood. The receptors shown here come from an adult in good health and CMV-seronegative. The CDR3 runs from the conserved cysteine through the conserved F or W. The order of the fields is clone size, J gene, CDR3 length, D gene, V gene, CDR3 protein, CDR3 DNA. A D gene is named only where the DNA matches it firmly. A clone size is listed for some rows: how often the clone was seen (once, few, many), or a class if it is expanded.

>NA|TRBJ1-1|18|TRBD1|TRBV7-2
CASSSDRQGASSGTEAFF
TGTGCCAGCAGCTCAGACAGACAGGGGGCATCCTCTGGGACTGAAGCTTTCTTT
>NA|TRBJ2-1|15|NA|TRBV10-1
CASRLDIGSYNEQFF
TGCGCCAGCAGACTTGACATTGGTTCCTACAATGAGCAGTTCTTC
>once|TRBJ2-2|17|TRBD1|TRBV4-3
CASSRYHRGPDTGELFF
TGCGCCAGCAGCCGATACCACAGGGGGCCTGACACCGGGGAGCTGTTTTTT
>NA|TRBJ2-1|15|NA|TRBV6-5
CASSYQYGGHNEQFF
TGTGCCAGCAGTTACCAGTACGGGGGTCACAATGAGCAGTTCTTC
>NA|TRBJ1-1|15|NA|TRBV6-5
CASTPNWGGSTEAFF
TGTGCCAGCACTCCAAACTGGGGGGGAAGCACTGAAGCTTTCTTT
>NA|TRBJ1-2|14|TRBD1|TRBV18
CASSPQTGDYGYTF
TGTGCCAGCTCACCCCAGACAGGGGACTATGGCTACACCTTC
>few|TRBJ2-2|16|TRBD2|TRBV19
CASRTSGGLNTGELFF
TGTGCCAGTAGGACTAGCGGGGGCTTGAACACCGGGGAGCTGTTTTTT
>NA|TRBJ2-7|14|TRBD1|TRBV9
CASSVGHRTGEQYF
TGTGCCAGCAGCGTAGGGCATAGGACAGGCGAGCAGTACTTC
>NA|TRBJ1-6|14|TRBD1|TRBV30
CAWSRDRYNSPLHF
TGTGCCTGGAGCCGGGACAGGTATAATTCACCCCTCCACTTT
>NA|TRBJ2-3|12|NA|TRBV7-6
CASSLLADTQYF
TGTGCCAGCAGTTTACTAGCAGATACGCAGTATTTT
>NA|TRBJ1-5|15|NA|TRBV5-1
CASRDLPGSNQPQHF
TGCGCCAGCAGGGACCTCCCGGGTAGCAATCAGCCCCAGCATTTT
>NA|TRBJ2-7|14|NA|TRBV7-9
CASSLGDGPYEQYF
TGTGCCAGCAGCTTGGGGGACGGACCCTACGAGCAGTACTTC
>NA|TRBJ2-7|14|TRBD1|TRBV6-5
CASSYSGQGYEQYF
TGTGCCAGCAGTTACTCGGGACAGGGCTACGAGCAGTACTTC
>NA|TRBJ2-7|14|NA|TRBV19
CASSIVGGGYEQYF
TGTGCCAGTAGTATAGTCGGCGGAGGCTACGAGCAGTACTTC
>NA|TRBJ2-1|16|TRBD2|TRBV10-1
CASSRTTSGGGNEQFF
TGCGCCAGCAGTCGGACGACTAGCGGGGGAGGGAATGAGCAGTTCTTC
>few|TRBJ1-6|15|NA|TRBV5-1
CASRVIGGDNSPLHF
TGCGCCAGCAGAGTGATAGGAGGGGATAATTCACCCCTCCACTTT
>NA|TRBJ2-3|14|TRBD2|TRBV29-1
CSANPGTSGDTQYF
TGCAGCGCTAACCCCGGGACTAGCGGAGATACGCAGTATTTT
>NA|TRBJ2-1|13|NA|TRBV6-4
CASSAGSYNEQFF
TGTGCCAGCAGTGCCGGGAGCTACAATGAGCAGTTCTTC
>NA|TRBJ2-2|16|TRBD2|TRBV30
CAWSVRRGAPTGELFF
TGTGCCTGGAGTGTACGGCGGGGGGCCCCCACCGGGGAGCTGTTTTTT
>NA|TRBJ2-2|15|NA|TRBV7-2
CASSSWSRNTGELFF
TGTGCCAGCAGCTCGTGGTCCCGGAACACCGGGGAGCTGTTTTTT
>NA|TRBJ2-1|17|NA|TRBV11-2
CASSLNPIQSSYNEQFF
TGTGCCAGCAGCTTAAACCCAATACAGAGCTCCTACAATGAGCAGTTCTTC
>once|TRBJ2-5|15|NA|TRBV5-4
CASSSTGLAQETQYF
TGTGCCAGCAGCTCTACGGGACTCGCACAAGAGACCCAGTACTTC